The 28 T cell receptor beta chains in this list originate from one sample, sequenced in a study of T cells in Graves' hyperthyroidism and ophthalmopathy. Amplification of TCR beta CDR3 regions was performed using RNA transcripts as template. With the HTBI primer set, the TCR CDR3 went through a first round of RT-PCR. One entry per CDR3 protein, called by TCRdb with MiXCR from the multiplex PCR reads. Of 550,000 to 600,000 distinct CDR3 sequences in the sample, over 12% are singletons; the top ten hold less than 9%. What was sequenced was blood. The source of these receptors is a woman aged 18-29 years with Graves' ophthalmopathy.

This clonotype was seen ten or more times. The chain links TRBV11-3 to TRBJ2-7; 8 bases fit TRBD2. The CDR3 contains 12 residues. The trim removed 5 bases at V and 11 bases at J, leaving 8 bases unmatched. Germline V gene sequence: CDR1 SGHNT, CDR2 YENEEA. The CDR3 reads CASSPGGREEYF. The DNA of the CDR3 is TGTGCCAGCAGCCCCGGTGGGCGGGAGGAGTACTTC. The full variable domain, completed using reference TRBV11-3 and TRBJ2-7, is EAGVVQSPRYKIIEKKQPVAFWCNPISGHNTLYWYLQNLGQGPELLIRYENEEAVDDSQLPKDRFSAERLKGVDSTLKIQPAELGDSAVYLCASSPGGREEYFGPGTRLTVT.

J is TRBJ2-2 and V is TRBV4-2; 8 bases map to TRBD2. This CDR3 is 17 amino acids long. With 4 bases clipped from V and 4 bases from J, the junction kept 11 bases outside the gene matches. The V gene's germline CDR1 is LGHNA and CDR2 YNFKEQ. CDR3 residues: CASSLYPAGEGTGELFF. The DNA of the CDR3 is TGTGCCAGCAGCCTGTACCCAGCGGGAGAGGGCACCGGGGAGCTGTTTTTT.

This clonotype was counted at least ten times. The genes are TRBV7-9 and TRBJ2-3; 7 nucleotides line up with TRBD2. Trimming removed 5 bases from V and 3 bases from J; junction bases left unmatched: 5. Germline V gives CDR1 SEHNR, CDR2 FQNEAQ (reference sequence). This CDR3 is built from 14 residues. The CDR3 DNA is TGTGCCAGCAGCAAGGGAGCGGGAACAGATACGCAGTATTTT. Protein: CASSKGAGTDTQYF.

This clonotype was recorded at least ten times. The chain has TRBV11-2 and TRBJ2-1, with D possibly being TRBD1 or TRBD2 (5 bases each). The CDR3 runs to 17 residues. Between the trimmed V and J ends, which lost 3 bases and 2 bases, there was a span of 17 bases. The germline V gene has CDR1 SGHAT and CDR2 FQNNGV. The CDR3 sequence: CASSFRSGTPPYNEQFF. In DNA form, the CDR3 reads TGTGCCAGCAGCTTCAGATCCGGGACGCCGCCCTACAATGAGCAGTTCTTC.

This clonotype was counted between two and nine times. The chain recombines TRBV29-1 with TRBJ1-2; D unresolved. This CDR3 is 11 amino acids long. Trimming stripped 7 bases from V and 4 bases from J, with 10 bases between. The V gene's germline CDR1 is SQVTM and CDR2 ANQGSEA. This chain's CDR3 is CSGWVAYGYTF. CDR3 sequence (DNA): TGCAGCGGGTGGGTAGCCTATGGCTACACCTTC.

The CDR3 nucleotides read TGTGCCAGCAGTGAAGGCACCGTGGGGGACACTGAAGCTTTCTTT. It is translated as CASSEGTVGDTEAFF. The genes are TRBV6-1 and TRBJ1-1; tentative D call: TRBD1 (5 bases). The V end was cut by 1 base, the J end by 3 bases, with 12 bases between. Germline values: CDR1 MNHNS, CDR2 SASEGT. The CDR3 loop spans 15 amino acids.

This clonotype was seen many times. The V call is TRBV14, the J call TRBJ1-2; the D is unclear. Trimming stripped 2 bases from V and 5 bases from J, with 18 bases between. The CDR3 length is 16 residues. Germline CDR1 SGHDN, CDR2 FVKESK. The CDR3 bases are TGTGCCAGCAGCCAACGTGGTTCTAGGGTGCGGTATGGCTACACCTTC. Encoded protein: CASSQRGSRVRYGYTF. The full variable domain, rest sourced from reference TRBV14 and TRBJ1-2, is EAGVTQFPSHSVIEKGQTVTLRCDPISGHDNLYWYRRVMGKEIKFLLHFVKESKQDESGMPNNRFLAERTGGTYSTLKVQPAELEDSGVYFCASSQRGSRVRYGYTFGSGTRLTVV.

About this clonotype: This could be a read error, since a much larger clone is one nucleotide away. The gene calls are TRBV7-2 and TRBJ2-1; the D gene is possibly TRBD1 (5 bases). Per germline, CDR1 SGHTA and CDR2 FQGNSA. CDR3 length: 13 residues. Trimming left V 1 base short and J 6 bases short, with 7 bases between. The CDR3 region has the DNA TGTGCCAGCAGCTTAGGACAGATCAATGAGCAGTTCTTC. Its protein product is CASSLGQINEQFF.

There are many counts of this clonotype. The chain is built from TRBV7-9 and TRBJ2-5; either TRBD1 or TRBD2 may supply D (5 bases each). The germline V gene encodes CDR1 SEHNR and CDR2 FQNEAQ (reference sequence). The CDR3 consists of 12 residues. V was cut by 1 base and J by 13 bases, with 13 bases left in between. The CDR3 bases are TGTGCCAGCAGCTTAGAAGATTCAGGGACGTACTTC. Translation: CASSLEDSGTYF.

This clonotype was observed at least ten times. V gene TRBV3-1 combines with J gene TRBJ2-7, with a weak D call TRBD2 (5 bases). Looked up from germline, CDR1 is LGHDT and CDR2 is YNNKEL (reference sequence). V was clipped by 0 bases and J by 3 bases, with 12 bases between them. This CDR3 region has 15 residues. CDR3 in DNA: TGTGCCAGCAGCCAAGATCCTAGCAAGGTCTACGAGCAGTACTTC. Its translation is CASSQDPSKVYEQYF.

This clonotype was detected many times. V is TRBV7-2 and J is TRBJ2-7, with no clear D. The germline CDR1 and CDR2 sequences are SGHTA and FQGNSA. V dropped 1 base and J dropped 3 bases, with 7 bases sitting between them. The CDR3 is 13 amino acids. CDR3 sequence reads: CASSLGRSYEQYF. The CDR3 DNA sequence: TGTGCCAGCAGCTTAGGGCGGAGCTACGAGCAGTACTTC. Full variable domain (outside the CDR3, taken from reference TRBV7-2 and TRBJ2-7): GAGVSQSPSNKVTEKGKDVELRCDPISGHTALYWYRQSLGQGLEFLIYFQGNSAPDKSGLPSDRFSAERTGGSVSTLTIQRTQQEDSAVYLCASSLGRSYEQYFGPGTRLTVT.

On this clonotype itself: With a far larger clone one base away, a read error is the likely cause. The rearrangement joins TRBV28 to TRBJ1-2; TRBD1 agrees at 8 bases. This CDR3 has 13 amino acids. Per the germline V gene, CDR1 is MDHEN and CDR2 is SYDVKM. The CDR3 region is CTISDRGNYGYTF. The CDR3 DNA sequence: TGTACCATTTCCGACAGGGGAAACTATGGCTACACCTTC.

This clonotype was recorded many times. The DNA for the CDR3 is TGTGCCAGCTCACTCCATAGGGGGGCGGACACTGAAGCTTTCTTT. It codes for CASSLHRGADTEAFF. The V gene is TRBV18, the J gene TRBJ1-1; the D gene is possibly TRBD1 (6 bases). Trimming took 4 bases from V and 3 from J, leaving 15 bases between them. CDR1 and CDR2 (germline): KGHSH, LQKENI. The CDR3 is 15 residues long.

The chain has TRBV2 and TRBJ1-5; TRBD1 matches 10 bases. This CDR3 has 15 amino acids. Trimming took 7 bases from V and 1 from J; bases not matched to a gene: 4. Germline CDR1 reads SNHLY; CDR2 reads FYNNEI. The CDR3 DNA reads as TGTGCCAGCACGGGGACAGGGGCGAGCAATCAGCCCCAGCATTTT. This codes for CASTGTGASNQPQHF.

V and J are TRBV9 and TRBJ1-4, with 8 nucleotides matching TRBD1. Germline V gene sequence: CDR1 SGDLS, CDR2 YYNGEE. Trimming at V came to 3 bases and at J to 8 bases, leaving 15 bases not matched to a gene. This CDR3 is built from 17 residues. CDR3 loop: CASSASTDRAGGEKLFF. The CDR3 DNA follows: TGTGCCAGCAGCGCGTCAACGGACAGGGCGGGAGGAGAAAAACTGTTTTTT.

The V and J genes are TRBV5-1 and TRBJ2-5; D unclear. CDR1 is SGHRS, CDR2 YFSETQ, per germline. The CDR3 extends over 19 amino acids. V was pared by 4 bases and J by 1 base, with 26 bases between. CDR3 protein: CASSTPPGVGPKTQETQYF. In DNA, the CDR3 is TGCGCCAGCAGCACTCCACCGGGCGTCGGACCGAAGACCCAAGAGACCCAGTACTTC.

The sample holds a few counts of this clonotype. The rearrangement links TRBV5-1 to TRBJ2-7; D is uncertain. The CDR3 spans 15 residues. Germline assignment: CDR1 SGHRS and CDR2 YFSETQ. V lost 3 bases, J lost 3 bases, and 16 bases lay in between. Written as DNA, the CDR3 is TGCGCCAGCAGCTCCCCCTGGAAAGGGAACTACGAGCAGTACTTC. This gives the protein CASSSPWKGNYEQYF.

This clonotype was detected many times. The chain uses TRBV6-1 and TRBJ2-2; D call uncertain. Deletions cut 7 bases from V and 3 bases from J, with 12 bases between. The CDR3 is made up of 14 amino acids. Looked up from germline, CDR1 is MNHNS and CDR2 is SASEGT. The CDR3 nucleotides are TGTGCCAGCATACGGCTGTGGGACACCGGGGAGCTGTTTTTT. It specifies CASIRLWDTGELFF.

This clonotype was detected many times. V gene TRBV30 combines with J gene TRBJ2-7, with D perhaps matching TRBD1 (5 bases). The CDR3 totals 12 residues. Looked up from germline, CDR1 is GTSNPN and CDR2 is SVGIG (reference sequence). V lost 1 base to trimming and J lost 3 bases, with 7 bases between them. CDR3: CAWSGQGYEQYF. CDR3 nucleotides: TGTGCCTGGAGTGGCCAGGGCTACGAGCAGTACTTC.

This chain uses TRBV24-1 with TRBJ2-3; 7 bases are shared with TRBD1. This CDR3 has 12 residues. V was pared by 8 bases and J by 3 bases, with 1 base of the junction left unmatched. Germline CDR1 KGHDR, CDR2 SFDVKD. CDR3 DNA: TGTGCCACCAACAGGGGAACAGATACGCAGTATTTT. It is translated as CATNRGTDTQYF.

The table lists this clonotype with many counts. CDR3 sequence: CAWVPWGGGGNEQFF. The CDR3 region has the DNA TGTGCCTGGGTCCCTTGGGGGGGAGGAGGGAATGAGCAGTTCTTC. The chain is built from TRBV30 and TRBJ2-1; 7 bases are a match to TRBD2. V gave up 5 bases and J gave up 7 bases; unmatched junction bases: 14. The length of the CDR3 is 15 residues. Germline assignment: CDR1 GTSNPN and CDR2 SVGIG (reference sequence).

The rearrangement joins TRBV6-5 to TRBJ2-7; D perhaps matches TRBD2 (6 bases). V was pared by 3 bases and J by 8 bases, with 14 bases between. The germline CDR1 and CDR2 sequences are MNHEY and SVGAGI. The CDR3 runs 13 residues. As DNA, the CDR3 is TGTGCCAGCAGTTATGGAGGGGAGGTCAAGCAGTACTTC. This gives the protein CASSYGGEVKQYF.

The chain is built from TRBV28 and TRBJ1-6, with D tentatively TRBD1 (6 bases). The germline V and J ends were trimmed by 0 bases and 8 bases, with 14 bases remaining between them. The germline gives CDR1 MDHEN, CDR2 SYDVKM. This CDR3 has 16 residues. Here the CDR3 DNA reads TGTGCCAGCAGTTTATGGCGGGGGCGAGCAGATTCACCCCTCCACTTT. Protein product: CASSLWRGRADSPLHF.

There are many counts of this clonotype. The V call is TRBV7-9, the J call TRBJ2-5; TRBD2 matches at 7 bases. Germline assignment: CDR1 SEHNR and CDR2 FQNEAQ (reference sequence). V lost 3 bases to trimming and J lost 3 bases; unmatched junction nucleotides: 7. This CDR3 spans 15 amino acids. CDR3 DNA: TGTGCCAGCAGCTTTCGGCGGGAGAGGGAAGAGACCCAGTACTTC. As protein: CASSFRREREETQYF.

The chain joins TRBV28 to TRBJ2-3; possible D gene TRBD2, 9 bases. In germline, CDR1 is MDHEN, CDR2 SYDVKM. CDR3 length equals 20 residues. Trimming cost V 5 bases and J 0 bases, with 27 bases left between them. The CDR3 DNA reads TGTGCCAGCAGTCCAACAGGGGGGGGGAGGAGCGGGAGGAGCACAGATACGCAGTATTTT. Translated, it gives CASSPTGGGRSGRSTDTQYF.

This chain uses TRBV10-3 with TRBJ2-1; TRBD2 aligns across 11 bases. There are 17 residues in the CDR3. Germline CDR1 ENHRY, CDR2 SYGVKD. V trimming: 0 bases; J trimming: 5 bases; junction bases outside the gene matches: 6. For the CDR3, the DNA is TGTGCCATCAGTGAGTCTCTCCTAGCGGGAGGCGACAATGAGCAGTTCTTC. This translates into CAISESLLAGGDNEQFF.

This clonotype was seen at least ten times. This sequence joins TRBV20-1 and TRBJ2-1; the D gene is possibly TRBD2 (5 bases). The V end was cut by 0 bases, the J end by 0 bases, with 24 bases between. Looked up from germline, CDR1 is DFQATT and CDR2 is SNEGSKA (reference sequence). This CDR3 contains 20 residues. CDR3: CSARDKEISGLRSSYNEQFF. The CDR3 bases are TGCAGTGCTAGAGATAAGGAGATAAGCGGCCTAAGGAGCTCCTACAATGAGCAGTTCTTC.

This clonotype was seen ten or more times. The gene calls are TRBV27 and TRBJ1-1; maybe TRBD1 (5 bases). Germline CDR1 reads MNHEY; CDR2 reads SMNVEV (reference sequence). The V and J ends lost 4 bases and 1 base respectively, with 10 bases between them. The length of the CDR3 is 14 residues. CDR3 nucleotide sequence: TGTGCCAGCAGTTGGGGGGTGGGGAACACTGAAGCTTTCTTT. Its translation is CASSWGVGNTEAFF.